This entry lists 24 T cell receptor beta chains sequenced from one sample in a study of T-cell reconstitution after alpha-beta-depleted transplantation in children. It was with unique molecular identifiers that the TCRbeta library was prepared. TCRdb recomputed calls from the PCR reads with MiXCR, one row per CDR3 protein. Here the sample spans about 270,000 distinct CDR3 sequences, 9.9% being singletons. Sequencing used PBMCs from the stem cell graft donor, obtained from the stem cell graft. All receptors come from a human donor who donated a stem cell graft to a child with SCID.

The chain recombines TRBV7-9 with TRBJ1-5, with a weak D call TRBD1 (6 bases). V dropped 4 bases and J dropped 2 bases, with 18 bases sitting between them. There are 17 residues in the CDR3. Per germline, CDR1 SEHNR and CDR2 FQNEAQ (reference sequence). CDR3 protein: CASSYSTGTGGNQPQHF. The CDR3 DNA follows: TGTGCCAGCAGCTATTCCACAGGGACTGGTGGCAATCAGCCCCAGCATTTT.

In this sample, this clonotype turned up a few times. V and J are TRBV16 and TRBJ1-1, with a possible D match to TRBD1 (5 bases). The CDR3 totals 13 residues. Germline V gives CDR1 KGHSY, CDR2 FQNENV. Trimming shortened V by 3 bases and J by 6 bases, and 11 bases separated the two germline ends. The CDR3 coding sequence is TGTGCCAGCAGCCAGGGGGGTAGCCCTGAAGCTTTCTTT. Its protein product is CASSQGGSPEAFF.

The V gene is TRBV6-5, the J gene TRBJ1-4; D is unresolved. Germline CDR1 MNHEY, CDR2 SVGAGI. This CDR3 contains 15 residues. Trimming shortened V by 0 bases and J by 3 bases, and 8 bases separated the two germline ends. CDR3 loop: CASSYSQRANEKLFF. CDR3 DNA sequence: TGTGCCAGCAGTTACTCCCAGCGAGCTAATGAAAAACTGTTTTTT.

The V call is TRBV12-3 or TRBV12-4, the J call TRBJ2-1; 8 bases fit TRBD2. CDR3 length equals 16 residues. V lost 7 bases and J lost 2; bases outside the gene matches: 10. CDR3 sequence: CASTPGVAGTYNEQFF. CDR3 DNA: TGTGCCAGCACTCCGGGGGTAGCGGGGACCTACAATGAGCAGTTCTTC.

The rearrangement uses TRBV11-2 and TRBJ2-6; 12 bases line up with TRBD1. The germline gives CDR1 SGHAT, CDR2 FQNNGV. V lost 0 bases to trimming and J lost 1 base; unmatched junction nucleotides: 7. The CDR3 length is 20 residues. CDR3: CASSLEGTGGLGSGANVLTF. The CDR3, as DNA: TGTGCCAGCAGCTTAGAGGGGACAGGGGGCTTAGGATCTGGGGCCAACGTCCTGACTTTC. Looking up the rest from reference TRBV11-2 and TRBJ2-6 gives the full variable domain: EAGVAQSPRYKIIEKRQSVAFWCNPISGHATLYWYQQILGQGPKLLIQFQNNGVVDDSQLPKDRFSAERLKGVDSTLKIQPAKLEDSAVYLCASSLEGTGGLGSGANVLTFGAGSRLTVL.

This clonotype was found a few times. V is TRBV20-1 and J is TRBJ1-4; 10 positions agree with TRBD1. Germline CDR1 and CDR2: DFQATT and SNEGSKA (reference sequence). The CDR3 has 13 amino acids. The V and J ends lost 6 bases and 5 bases, in that order; junction bases with no gene match: 3. In nucleotides, the CDR3 is TGCAGTGCCGAGGGACAGGGGAATGAAAAACTGTTTTTT. Translated: CSAEGQGNEKLFF.

The rearrangement links TRBV7-9 to TRBJ2-7; either TRBD1 or TRBD2 may fit D (5 bases each). V shed 4 bases and J shed 0 bases, with 10 bases lying between them. The length of the CDR3 is 14 residues. Germline V lookup: CDR1 SEHNR, CDR2 FQNEAQ (reference sequence). The chain's CDR3 is CASSYTGPSYEQYF. The CDR3 nucleotides are TGTGCCAGCAGCTATACGGGGCCCTCCTACGAGCAGTACTTC.

The table lists this clonotype with many counts. The J gene is TRBJ1-5, the V gene TRBV12-3 or TRBV12-4; weak D call: TRBD1 (5 bases). Trimming shortened V by 6 bases and J by 4 bases, and 10 bases separated the two germline ends. CDR3 length: 13 amino acids. This chain's CDR3 is CASSLQENQPQHF. The DNA of the CDR3 is TGTGCCAGCAGCCTACAGGAGAATCAGCCCCAGCATTTT.

About this clonotype itself: A read error may explain this, as a much larger clone is one base away. V usage is TRBV3-1 and J usage is TRBJ2-7; the D gene is possibly TRBD1 (5 bases). CDR1 and CDR2 (germline): LGHDT, YNNKEL (reference sequence). The CDR3 consists of 15 residues. The CDR3 DNA follows: TGTGCCAGAAGCCAAGTCGAGTGGGGCAACTACGAGCAGTACTTC. Encoded protein: CARSQVEWGNYEQYF.

In its sample, this clonotype was seen a few times. V and J are TRBV7-9 and TRBJ2-1, with TRBD1 as a possible D gene (5 bases). Germline CDR1 reads SEHNR; CDR2 reads FQNEAQ (reference sequence). Trimming cost V 2 bases and J 3 bases, with 14 bases left between them. This CDR3 spans 16 amino acids. CDR3 coding DNA: TGTGCCAGCAGCTTACGGACACTGGAACTCTACAATGAGCAGTTCTTC. This codes for CASSLRTLELYNEQFF.

This clonotype was found a few times. The chain joins TRBV6-1 to TRBJ2-1; TRBD1 matches 9 bases. J gave up 9 bases and V 6 bases, and 9 bases lay outside the gene matches. The germline CDR1 and CDR2 sequences are MNHNS and SASEGT. CDR3 length: 14 amino acids. The CDR3 spells CASSRDRVYGEQFF. Here the CDR3 DNA reads TGTGCCAGCAGCCGGGACAGGGTATATGGTGAGCAGTTCTTC.

Ten or more counts support this clonotype. This chain joins TRBV25-1 and TRBJ2-7; 9 bases are a match to TRBD1. This CDR3 comprises 15 residues. Germline CDR1 reads MGHDK; CDR2 reads SYGVNS. Unmatched junction bases numbered 9, after V lost 1 base and J lost 8 bases. The chain's CDR3 is CASSELVTGGIKQYF. CDR3 DNA sequence: TGTGCCAGCAGTGAATTAGTGACAGGGGGGATCAAGCAGTACTTC.

The chain joins TRBV10-2 to TRBJ2-3; possible D gene TRBD2, 6 bases. The ends were cut back, 7 bases at V and 2 bases at J, with 16 bases in the middle. The CDR3 has 15 residues. Germline CDR1 reads WSHSY; CDR2 reads SAAADI. The CDR3 DNA is TGCGCCAGCAAAGATGTACTAGCAAACACAGATACGCAGTATTTT. This codes for CASKDVLANTDTQYF.

The sample holds many counts of this clonotype. The J gene is TRBJ2-7, the V gene TRBV29-1, with 7 bases that match TRBD2. CDR3 length: 14 residues. V shed 2 bases and J 5 bases; nucleotides not matched to a gene: 9. Germline V gene sequence: CDR1 SQVTM, CDR2 ANQGSEA. The CDR3 DNA follows: TGCAGCGTTGAATTAGGGAGGGTGAAGAACGAGCAGTACTTC. It encodes CSVELGRVKNEQYF.

The CDR3 DNA reads as TGTGCCAGTAGTATCTCCGGGCCCGGGGAGCTGTTTTTT. As protein: CASSISGPGELFF. The chain links TRBV19 to TRBJ2-2; D gene uncertain. There are 13 residues in the CDR3. Between the trimmed V and J ends, which lost 3 bases and 6 bases, there was a span of 8 bases. Germline-derived CDR1 and CDR2 are LNHDA and SQIVND (reference sequence). Looking up the rest from reference TRBV19 and TRBJ2-2 gives the full variable domain: DGGITQSPKYLFRKEGQNVTLSCEQNLNHDAMYWYRQDPGQGLRLIYYSQIVNDFQKGDIAEGYSVSREKKESFPLTVTSAQKNPTAFYLCASSISGPGELFFGEGSRLTVL.

DNA for the CDR3: TGTGCCAGCAGTGACCGAACAGAGGGAGGTAAAAAACTGTTTTTT. Translated: CASSDRTEGGKKLFF. The chain recombines TRBV25-1 with TRBJ1-4; D uncertain. From germline, CDR1 is MGHDK and CDR2 SYGVNS. CDR3 length: 15 amino acids. Trimming stripped 3 bases from V and 9 bases from J, with 17 bases between.

In its sample, this clonotype was seen a few times. The V and J genes are TRBV2 and TRBJ1-4; D ambiguous. The CDR3 has 12 residues. The germline V and J ends were trimmed by 3 bases and 6 bases, with 5 bases remaining between them. Germline CDR1 SNHLY, CDR2 FYNNEI. The CDR3 region is CASSDSDEKLFF. CDR3 nucleotide sequence: TGTGCCAGCAGTGATTCCGATGAAAAACTGTTTTTT.

The CDR3 sequence: CASTEGGVGNQPQHF. CDR3 nucleotide sequence: TGTGCCAGCACTGAGGGCGGTGTAGGCAATCAGCCCCAGCATTTT. The chain employs TRBV2 and TRBJ1-5; D is ambiguous. The CDR3 covers 15 residues. CDR1 is SNHLY, CDR2 FYNNEI, per germline. The germline V and J ends were trimmed by 7 bases and 2 bases, with 15 bases remaining between them.

The chain has TRBV10-3 and TRBJ2-3; tentative D call: TRBD1 (6 bases). V was clipped by 2 bases and J by 3 bases, with 9 bases between them. This CDR3 region has 14 residues. Germline V gene lookup returns CDR1 ENHRY and CDR2 SYGVKD. The CDR3 is CAISEGGGTDTQYF. In nucleotides, the CDR3 is TGTGCCATCAGTGAGGGGGGCGGGACAGATACGCAGTATTTT.

This clonotype was detected a few times. The rearrangement joins TRBV10-3 to TRBJ1-6; TRBD1 is a possible D gene (5 bases). The V and J ends lost 4 bases and 7 bases respectively, with 17 bases between them. This CDR3 spans 16 amino acids. Germline V gives CDR1 ENHRY, CDR2 SYGVKD. Here the CDR3 reads CAISADQGWGNSPLHF. The CDR3 nucleotides read TGTGCCATCAGTGCTGATCAGGGATGGGGGAATTCACCCCTCCACTTT.

The table lists this clonotype with a few counts. The V and J genes are TRBV12-3 or TRBV12-4 and TRBJ1-4; D not resolved. The ends were cut back, 6 bases at V and 8 bases at J, with 16 bases in the middle. The CDR3 loop spans 14 amino acids. The CDR3 DNA sequence: TGTGCCAGCAGGATAAGGTCGGGTTCGGAAAAACTGTTTTTT. Protein: CASRIRSGSEKLFF.

This clonotype came up many times. This chain connects TRBV20-1 to TRBJ2-5, with TRBD2 matching 7 bases. The CDR3 totals 15 residues. Germline trimming cut 0 bases from V and 2 bases from J; bases unmatched to any gene: 6. Germline V lookup: CDR1 DFQATT, CDR2 SNEGSKA (reference sequence). The CDR3: CSARDPTSSQETQYF. The CDR3 nucleotides are TGCAGTGCTAGAGACCCGACTAGCAGTCAAGAGACCCAGTACTTC.

The rearrangement uses TRBV29-1 and TRBJ2-5, with TRBD1 matching over 7 bases. The CDR3 is 12 amino acids. Germline loops: CDR1 SQVTM, CDR2 ANQGSEA. With V trimmed by 8 bases and J by 2 bases, 5 bases remained unmatched. This chain's CDR3 is CSINRGQETQYF. As DNA, the CDR3 is TGCAGCATCAACAGGGGTCAAGAGACCCAGTACTTC.

This clonotype has a count of ten or more. The chain recombines TRBV10-3 with TRBJ2-7, with D tentatively TRBD1 (6 bases). This CDR3 contains 14 residues. Trimming took off 1 base at V and 6 bases at J, with 13 bases between the two ends. Per the germline V gene, CDR1 is ENHRY and CDR2 is SYGVKD. This CDR3 reads CAISELLGAPEQYF. In DNA, the CDR3 is TGTGCCATCAGTGAGTTGCTGGGGGCTCCCGAGCAGTACTTC.